Sequencing of this T cell receptor beta chain was carried out in a study of regulatory T cells in long-lasting Graves disease. Described time point: persistent/refractory GD, antithyroid drugs over 5 years with positive TRAb. After RNA was extracted from PBMCs, the TCR library was made from it. Study outcomes and limitations: Peripheral blood, not thyroid tissue, was the sole material studied. The study found persistent patients shared more public clonotypes (about 3,000) than new patients (around 870). Preferential use of TRBV28, TRBJ1-2 and TRBJ2-5 was seen in persistent disease. Authors noted too few samples as a limitation.

Germline values: CDR1 MDHEN, CDR2 SYDVKM. J was trimmed by 4 bases and V by 7 bases; bases with no gene match: 9. The CDR3 contains 15 residues. Libraries of TCR beta came from iRepertoire HTBI primers plus Arm-PCR of CDR3 regions. TCRdb re-called the multiplex PCR reads through MiXCR, storing one row per CDR3 protein. The sample gives approximately 440,000 distinct CDR3 sequences, 23% of which show up once; 26% is in the top ten. This clonotype was counted ten times or more. Its antigen is unknown. This receptor was taken from a female donor with Graves disease. J is TRBJ1-3 and V is TRBV28, with TRBD1 identical over 8 bases. The sequencing here drew on peripheral blood mononuclear cells (PBMCs), taken when the disease was refractory, from a patient treated with antithyroid drugs. The CDR3 DNA follows: TGTGCCAGCACCGGGACAGGCATGGGCGGAAACACCATATATTTT. Amino acids: CASTGTGMGGNTIYF.